The 27 T cell receptor beta chains given below trace back to one sample, sequenced in a study of blood T cell repertoires in COVID-19. Measured with immunoSEQ multiplex PCR; TCRdb has only the in-frame clones, and not every one. Among fewer than 300,000 clones, approximately 82% were seen once, and the ten largest hold 5%. The sequenced sample consisted of PBMCs or T cells enriched from blood (not recorded which). These receptors were taken from a man aged 35-49 years who had been exposed to COVID-19.

The chain carries TRBV7-9 and TRBJ2-7, with 9 bases that match TRBD2. Germline V gives CDR1 SEHNR, CDR2 FQNEAQ (reference sequence). Trimming took 1 base from V and 5 from J; bases not matched to a gene: 3. CDR3 length: 14 residues. CDR3: CASSLGTSADEQYF. The DNA of the CDR3 is TGTGCCAGCAGCTTAGGGACTAGCGCGGACGAGCAGTACTTC.

A few counts support this clone. This CDR3 reads CASSPGTSGAPSTDTQYF. CDR3 nucleotides: TGTGCCAGCAGCCCAGGGACTAGCGGGGCCCCTAGCACAGATACGCAGTATTTT. The V gene is TRBV3-1 (or the pseudogene TRBV3-2), the J gene TRBJ2-3, with 13 bases matching TRBD2. CDR1 LGHDT and CDR2 YNNKEL come from the germline V gene (reference sequence). The trim removed 4 bases at V and 0 bases at J, leaving 7 bases unmatched. This CDR3 comprises 18 residues.

This clone was picked up one time. This rearrangement joins TRBV5-5 to TRBJ2-7; 9 nucleotides match TRBD1. V gave up 0 bases and J gave up 2 bases; unmatched junction bases: 3. From germline, CDR1 is SGHKS and CDR2 YYEKEE (reference sequence). This CDR3 spans 15 amino acids. CDR3 nucleotide sequence: TGTGCCAGCAGCTTGGAGACAGGGGGTGCCTACGAGCAGTACTTC. It codes for CASSLETGGAYEQYF. The complete variable domain, with remaining parts taken from reference TRBV5-5 and TRBJ2-7, reads DAGVTQSPTHLIKTRGQQVTLRCSPISGHKSVSWYQQVLGQGPQFIFQYYEKEERGRGNFPDRFSARQFPNYSSELNVNALLLGDSALYLCASSLETGGAYEQYFGPGTRLTVT.

The V and J genes are TRBV30 and TRBJ2-3; 7 nucleotides align to TRBD2. CDR1 is GTSNPN, CDR2 SVGIG, per germline (reference sequence). Trimming at V came to 0 bases and at J to 5 bases, leaving 5 bases not matched to a gene. The CDR3 has 14 amino acids. The CDR3 coding sequence is TGTGCCTGGAGTGTGATGGCGGGAGTAGATACGCAGTATTTT. It is translated as CAWSVMAGVDTQYF.

The chain is built from TRBV7-9 and TRBJ2-7; D perhaps matches TRBD2 (6 bases). Germline V gene lookup returns CDR1 SEHNR and CDR2 FQNEAQ (reference sequence). The CDR3 sequence is 14 residues long. Trimming left V 3 bases short and J 2 bases short, with 11 bases between. CDR3 bases: TGTGCCAGCAGCTTTGGCGGGACCACCTACGAGCAGTACTTC. It encodes CASSFGGTTYEQYF.

The chain uses TRBV2 and TRBJ1-1; TRBD1 aligns across 10 bases. J gave up 10 bases and V 4 bases, and 9 bases lay outside the gene matches. Germline V gene data show CDR1 as SNHLY and CDR2 as FYNNEI. CDR3 length equals 14 residues. CDR3 loop: CASSGRDRQGAAFF. CDR3 DNA sequence: TGTGCCAGCAGTGGTAGGGATCGACAGGGGGCAGCTTTCTTT.

The chain combines TRBV6-5 with TRBJ1-3, with 9 bases that match TRBD1. Trimming took 6 bases from V and 0 from J; bases not matched to a gene: 3. This CDR3 region has 15 residues. In germline, CDR1 is MNHEY, CDR2 SVGAGI. The CDR3 protein is CASRGQGSSGNTIYF. Written as DNA, the CDR3 is TGTGCCAGCAGAGGACAGGGGAGCTCTGGAAACACCATATATTTT.

The chain links TRBV7-8 to TRBJ2-1; 9 positions agree with TRBD2. Germline V gene data show CDR1 as SGHVS and CDR2 as FQNEAQ. CDR3 length: 16 residues. V trimming: 4 bases; J trimming: 3 bases; junction bases outside the gene matches: 7. The CDR3 DNA follows: TGTGCCAGCAGCTCAGCTTCAGCGGGAGGCTACAATGAGCAGTTCTTC. It specifies CASSSASAGGYNEQFF.

The chain employs TRBV2 and TRBJ1-1; the D gene is possibly TRBD1 (6 bases). This CDR3 spans 15 amino acids. Germline values: CDR1 SNHLY, CDR2 FYNNEI. V lost 4 bases to trimming and J lost 7 bases, with 19 bases between them. The CDR3 region is CASSGDTGAHNEAFF. CDR3 sequence (DNA): TGTGCCAGCAGTGGGGACACCGGCGCCCATAATGAAGCTTTCTTT.

CDR3 protein: CASSYTAGEEQFF. CDR3 sequence (DNA): TGTGCCAGCAGTTACACTGCGGGGGAAGAGCAGTTCTTC. The gene calls are TRBV6-5 and TRBJ2-1; 7 bases match TRBD2. The CDR3 is made up of 13 amino acids. V lost 2 bases, J lost 10 bases, and 5 bases stayed unmatched. Germline V gene lookup returns CDR1 MNHEY and CDR2 SVGAGI.

Here the CDR3 DNA reads TGTGCCATCAGCAACAGGATCGAAAATCAGCCCCAGCATTTT. Its protein product is CAISNRIENQPQHF. The chain employs TRBV10-3 and TRBJ1-5, with D perhaps matching TRBD1 (5 bases). V lost 6 bases and J lost 4, with 13 bases in between. The CDR3 loop spans 14 amino acids. Per the germline V gene, CDR1 is ENHRY and CDR2 is SYGVKD.

This clone was recorded a few times. The rearrangement uses TRBV6-5 and TRBJ1-4, with unresolved D. Germline CDR1 MNHEY, CDR2 SVGAGI. The CDR3 runs to 13 residues. V shed 5 bases and J shed 3 bases, with 7 bases lying between them. The CDR3, as DNA: TGTGCCAGCAGTAAAACAGCTAATGAAAAACTGTTTTTT. This encodes CASSKTANEKLFF.

V gene TRBV19 combines with J gene TRBJ2-7; TRBD1 matches 8 bases. CDR1 is LNHDA and CDR2 is SQIVND in the germline V gene (reference sequence). The CDR3 is 15 residues long. The ends lost 6 bases at V and 2 bases at J; junction bases unmatched: 9. CDR3 nucleotide sequence: TGTGCCAGTAGCAATATTAGGGGACAGGCCTACGAGCAGTACTTC. Encoded protein: CASSNIRGQAYEQYF.

The V gene is TRBV7-2, the J gene TRBJ2-7; a weak D match, TRBD2 (6 bases). The CDR3 runs to 17 residues. Per the germline V gene, CDR1 is SGHTA and CDR2 is FQGNSA. V lost 3 bases to trimming and J lost 1 base, with 19 bases between them. The CDR3 nucleotides are TGTGCCAGCAGCTTTTTACTAGGGCGGGATGAATCCTACGAGCAGTACTTC. Encoded protein: CASSFLLGRDESYEQYF.

V gene TRBV2 combines with J gene TRBJ2-7; tentative D call: TRBD2 (6 bases). The CDR3 loop spans 11 amino acids. Germline V CDR1 and CDR2: SNHLY, FYNNEI. The germline V and J ends were trimmed by 7 bases and 6 bases, with 10 bases remaining between them. The CDR3 DNA reads TGTGCCAGCACTTTCGGGGGCGAGCAGTACTTC. Residues: CASTFGGEQYF. Filled out from reference TRBV2 and TRBJ2-7, the complete variable domain reads EPEVTQTPSHQVTQMGQEVILRCVPISNHLYFYWYRQILGQKVEFLVSFYNNEISEKSEIFDDQFSVERPDGSNFTLKIRSTKLEDSAMYFCASTFGGEQYFGPGTRLTVT.

The chain recombines TRBV5-6 with TRBJ2-7, with 12 bases identical to TRBD2. Trimming cost V 3 bases and J 6 bases; bases outside gene matches: 10. The germline gives CDR1 SGHDT, CDR2 YYEEEE. CDR3 length equals 16 residues. CDR3 in DNA: TGTGCCAGCAGCTACAAACCGACTAGCGGGAGCTTCGAGCAGTACTTC. Protein sequence: CASSYKPTSGSFEQYF.

This clone was detected only a few times. The chain links TRBV24-1 to TRBJ2-7; 7 positions match TRBD1. The germline V gene encodes CDR1 KGHDR and CDR2 SFDVKD. This CDR3 spans 15 amino acids. V lost 5 bases to trimming and J lost 5 bases; unmatched junction nucleotides: 11. The CDR3 sequence: CATSVSTGSFDEQYF. The CDR3 DNA follows: TGTGCCACCAGTGTTTCGACAGGGTCGTTCGACGAGCAGTACTTC.

V gene TRBV10-3 combines with J gene TRBJ2-7; no clear D. Germline-derived CDR1 and CDR2 are ENHRY and SYGVKD. The length of the CDR3 is 15 residues. The V and J ends lost 3 bases and 4 bases respectively, with 16 bases between them. CDR3 nucleotides: TGTGCCATCAGTGACTTTCTTGTAGCCCCGTACGAGCAGTACTTC. Translation gives CAISDFLVAPYEQYF.

This chain links TRBV19 with TRBJ1-5; 7 nucleotides line up with TRBD1. Looked up from germline, CDR1 is LNHDA and CDR2 is SQIVND (reference sequence). This CDR3 spans 15 amino acids. With 3 bases clipped from V and 9 bases from J, the junction kept 11 bases outside the gene matches. DNA for the CDR3: TGTGCCAGTAGTATGGAACACCGGGACAGATGGCCCCAGCATTTT. Translation: CASSMEHRDRWPQHF.

CDR3 sequence: CASSLGRGRGYTF. CDR3 DNA: TGTGCCAGCAGTTTAGGCAGGGGGCGTGGCTACACCTTC. The chain has TRBV12-3 or TRBV12-4 and TRBJ1-2; 8 nucleotides line up with TRBD1. This CDR3 has 13 residues. V lost 1 base to trimming and J lost 7 bases; unmatched junction nucleotides: 2.

The V call is TRBV7-8, the J call TRBJ2-7, with 9 bases matching TRBD1. V was pared by 6 bases and J by 3 bases, with 6 bases of the junction left unmatched. Germline values: CDR1 SGHVS, CDR2 FQNEAQ. This CDR3 region has 14 residues. CDR3: CASRHPGQGYEQYF. Here the CDR3 DNA reads TGTGCCAGCAGACATCCGGGACAGGGCTACGAGCAGTACTTC.

The V and J genes are TRBV19 and TRBJ1-2; TRBD1 might be the D (5 bases). Trimming removed 2 bases at V and 7 bases at J, with 8 bases between. The CDR3 is 12 amino acids. Germline lookup yields CDR1 LNHDA and CDR2 SQIVND (reference sequence). The CDR3 coding sequence is TGTGCCAGTAGTATAAGGGGTTTTGGCTACACCTTC. Its translation: CASSIRGFGYTF.

The chain employs TRBV30 and TRBJ2-3; weak D call: TRBD2 (5 bases). V lost 4 bases, J lost 1 base, and 9 bases lay in between. This CDR3 has 13 amino acids. Per germline, CDR1 GTSNPN and CDR2 SVGIG (reference sequence). The CDR3 reads CAWMRAGTDTQYF. The CDR3 nucleotides read TGTGCCTGGATGAGGGCGGGCACAGATACGCAGTATTTT.

The chain employs TRBV7-3 and TRBJ2-3; perhaps TRBD2 as D (6 bases). Germline values: CDR1 SGHTA, CDR2 FQGTGA. Trimming removed 6 bases at V and 2 bases at J, with 15 bases between. The CDR3 is 15 amino acids. The CDR3 DNA reads as TGTGCCAGCAGTCTAACGGGGGTATTCACAGATACGCAGTATTTT. It translates to CASSLTGVFTDTQYF.

This clone was seen only once. V gene TRBV24-1 combines with J gene TRBJ2-3, with 8 bases matching TRBD2. Trimming at V came to 2 bases and at J to 2 bases, leaving 8 bases not matched to a gene. Germline loops: CDR1 KGHDR, CDR2 SFDVKD. The CDR3 runs 17 residues. CDR3 DNA: TGTGCCACCAGTGATTCCGGGAGGGGTGGCCACACAGATACGCAGTATTTT. It yields the protein CATSDSGRGGHTDTQYF.

This chain links TRBV25-1 with TRBJ1-6; 7 nucleotides agree with TRBD1. This CDR3 is 12 amino acids long. Germline-derived CDR1 and CDR2 are MGHDK and SYGVNS. V shed 11 bases and J 6 bases; nucleotides not matched to a gene: 4. CDR3 DNA: TGTGCCGTACAGGGGAGTAATTCACCCCTCCACTTT. Translated, it gives CAVQGSNSPLHF.

The rearrangement joins TRBV30 to TRBJ1-3, with a possible D match to TRBD1 (5 bases). Trimming took 2 bases from V and 0 from J, leaving 14 bases between them. Germline CDR1 and CDR2: GTSNPN and SVGIG (reference sequence). The length of the CDR3 is 16 residues. CDR3 protein: CAWSLVVRGSGNTIYF. CDR3 coding DNA: TGTGCCTGGAGTCTGGTGGTAAGGGGCTCTGGAAACACCATATATTTT.